A single sample is the source of the 13 T cell receptor beta chains below, sequenced in a study of cytomegalovirus exposure and HLA in healthy donors. TCRdb's table, derived via immunoSEQ multiplex PCR, lists solely in-frame clones and lacks some. The sample lists about 120,000 clones; roughly 90% were seen once. The sequencing sample was made of PBMCs. The receptors come from a woman aged 18-29 years in good health and CMV-seropositive.

This chain joins TRBV11-1 and TRBJ2-5; weak D call: TRBD2 (6 bases). This CDR3 region has 14 residues. The germline V gene has CDR1 SGHAT and CDR2 FQDESV (reference sequence). V lost 5 bases and J lost 2, with 12 bases in between. CDR3 loop: CASSPGGSQETQYF. Written as DNA, the CDR3 is TGTGCCAGCAGCCCCGGGGGTTCACAAGAGACCCAGTACTTC.

The chain has TRBV6-1 and TRBJ1-1, with D unresolved. With 4 bases removed from V and 0 bases from J, the gap between germline ends came to 21 bases. CDR3 length: 18 amino acids. The germline gives CDR1 MNHNS, CDR2 SASEGT. CDR3 residues: CASSAGSGVGVMNTEAFF. The CDR3 DNA sequence: TGTGCCAGCAGTGCGGGGTCGGGCGTAGGCGTTATGAACACTGAAGCTTTCTTT.

This chain joins TRBV4-2 and TRBJ2-6; D is perhaps TRBD1 (6 bases). V lost 3 bases to trimming and J lost 10 bases, with 19 bases between them. Germline CDR1 reads LGHNA; CDR2 reads YNFKEQ. The CDR3 extends over 16 amino acids. The CDR3 bases are TGTGCCAGCAGCCAGGGCCGGGACACCCGATTTAACGTCCTGACTTTC. As protein: CASSQGRDTRFNVLTF.

The chain employs TRBV5-1 and TRBJ1-2; 8 nucleotides match TRBD1. Losses at the gene ends were 0 bases for V and 6 bases for J; bases not matched to a gene: 4. The CDR3 has 14 residues. Germline CDR1 reads SGHRS; CDR2 reads YFSETQ. CDR3 in amino acids: CASSLGGQGNGYTF. CDR3 DNA sequence: TGCGCCAGCAGCTTGGGAGGACAGGGAAATGGCTACACCTTC.

The V and J genes are TRBV7-2 and TRBJ1-2; D unclear. The CDR3 has 13 residues. Trimming pared 4 bases from V and 3 bases from J, leaving 9 bases between. Germline loops: CDR1 SGHTA, CDR2 FQGNSA. The CDR3 DNA follows: TGTGCCAGCAGCTCCCCCGGGTACTATGGCTACACCTTC. Protein sequence: CASSSPGYYGYTF.

V gene TRBV5-5 combines with J gene TRBJ1-1; 7 bases map to TRBD1. From germline, CDR1 is SGHKS and CDR2 YYEKEE (reference sequence). J was trimmed by 5 bases and V by 1 base; bases with no gene match: 5. The CDR3 contains 14 residues. The CDR3 spells CASSLQAGGTEAFF. CDR3 nucleotide sequence: TGTGCCAGCAGCTTGCAGGCAGGGGGAACTGAAGCTTTCTTT.

J is TRBJ2-7 and V is TRBV4-3; TRBD1 matches at 7 bases. J lost 0 bases, V lost 4 bases, and 21 bases had no gene match. From germline, CDR1 is LGHNA and CDR2 YSLEER. The CDR3 consists of 20 residues. The CDR3 sequence: CASSPRIPAGTDFLSYEQYF. The CDR3, as DNA: TGCGCCAGCAGCCCTCGTATCCCTGCAGGGACAGATTTTCTCTCCTACGAGCAGTACTTC.

The chain carries TRBV5-1 and TRBJ2-3; D remains unclear. The CDR3 is 14 amino acids. Looked up from germline, CDR1 is SGHRS and CDR2 is YFSETQ. V lost 0 bases, J lost 2 bases, and 7 bases lay in between. DNA for the CDR3: TGCGCCAGCAGCTTGGAACTTTACACAGATACGCAGTATTTT. Amino acid sequence: CASSLELYTDTQYF. Supplemented by reference TRBV5-1 and TRBJ2-3, the full variable domain reads KAGVTQTPRYLIKTRGQQVTLSCSPISGHRSVSWYQQTPGQGLQFLFEYFSETQRNKGNFPGRFSGRQFSNSRSEMNVSTLELGDSALYLCASSLELYTDTQYFGPGTRLTVL.

The J gene is TRBJ2-3, the V gene TRBV6-4; TRBD2 might be the D (6 bases). This CDR3 is 15 amino acids long. V shed 2 bases and J shed 6 bases, with 15 bases lying between them. The V gene's germline CDR1 is MRHNA and CDR2 SNTAGT. The CDR3 region is CASSDLGGAADTQYF. The CDR3 bases are TGTGCCAGCAGTGACCTCGGAGGGGCGGCGGATACGCAGTATTTT.

The rearrangement links TRBV27 to TRBJ2-5; no definite D call. This CDR3 has 14 residues. V was clipped by 0 bases and J by 0 bases, with 5 bases between them. Germline V gene data show CDR1 as MNHEY and CDR2 as SMNVEV (reference sequence). The chain's CDR3 is CASSLSPYQETQYF. In DNA form, the CDR3 reads TGTGCCAGCAGTTTATCCCCGTACCAAGAGACCCAGTACTTC.

The V gene is TRBV19, the J gene TRBJ2-7, with 7 bases identical to TRBD2. Per germline, CDR1 LNHDA and CDR2 SQIVND (reference sequence). With 6 bases clipped from V and 5 bases from J, the junction kept 10 bases outside the gene matches. There are 14 residues in the CDR3. This chain's CDR3 is CASSHSREEDEQYF. The CDR3 DNA reads TGTGCCAGTAGCCATTCTCGGGAGGAGGACGAGCAGTACTTC.

V is TRBV10-3 and J is TRBJ1-2, with 9 bases matching TRBD1. V lost 5 bases, J lost 4 bases, and 11 bases stayed unmatched. CDR3 size: 16 residues. Germline CDR1 and CDR2: ENHRY and SYGVKD. CDR3 bases: TGTGCCATCAGTCAAACCGGGACAGGGTTTGGCTATGGCTACACCTTC. Translating gives CAISQTGTGFGYGYTF.

V gene TRBV27 combines with J gene TRBJ2-7; 9 bases agree with TRBD1. Trimming at V came to 5 bases and at J to 5 bases, leaving 7 bases not matched to a gene. Germline V gene sequence: CDR1 MNHEY, CDR2 SMNVEV (reference sequence). The CDR3 is 14 residues long. CDR3 DNA: TGTGCCAGCAGTCTTGGGACAGGGTTTAACGAGCAGTACTTC. This codes for CASSLGTGFNEQYF.